This TCR beta chain emerged from a study of cytomegalovirus exposure and HLA in healthy donors. Study information: Later analysis reported that the roughly 120 validation repertoires shared the platform of the 650 to 700 first-cohort repertoires.

This CDR3 contains 13 residues. Germline-derived CDR1 and CDR2 are MDHEN and SYDVKM. Trimming took off 2 bases at V and 8 bases at J, with 12 bases between the two ends. Clones were read by immunoSEQ multiplex PCR, and TCRdb kept only the in-frame ones, dropping some. Altogether more than 95,000 clones are present, roughly nine tenths being singletons, with the ten largest covering 4.4%. Study results and limitations: Overall, some 160 TCR beta chains were annotated as cytomegalovirus-associated. Among the CMV-associated chains, three were confirmed in vitro as specific for CMV antigens.

This clone was found once. Its antigen is as yet unknown. J is TRBJ1-2 and V is TRBV28; D might be TRBD1 (5 bases). This sequence originates from a man younger than 30 in good health and CMV-seropositive. Sequencing was carried out using PBMCs. The chain's CDR3 is CASSLEGRGGYTF. CDR3 DNA: TGTGCCAGCAGTTTAGAGGGCCGGGGGGGCTACACCTTC.